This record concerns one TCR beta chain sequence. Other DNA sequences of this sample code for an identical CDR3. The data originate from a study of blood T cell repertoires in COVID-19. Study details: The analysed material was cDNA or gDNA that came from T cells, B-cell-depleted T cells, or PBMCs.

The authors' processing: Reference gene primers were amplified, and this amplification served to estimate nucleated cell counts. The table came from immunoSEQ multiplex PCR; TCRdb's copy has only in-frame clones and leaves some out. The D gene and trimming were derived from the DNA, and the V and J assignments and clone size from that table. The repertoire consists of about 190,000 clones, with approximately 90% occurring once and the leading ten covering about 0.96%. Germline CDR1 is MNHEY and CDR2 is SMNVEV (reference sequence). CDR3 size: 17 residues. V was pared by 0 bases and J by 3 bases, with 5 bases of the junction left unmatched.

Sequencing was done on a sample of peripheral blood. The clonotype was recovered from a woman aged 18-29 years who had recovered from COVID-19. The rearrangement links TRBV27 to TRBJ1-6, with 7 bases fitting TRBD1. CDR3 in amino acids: CASSLSGQGGYNSPLHF. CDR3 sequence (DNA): TGTGCCAGCAGTTTATCGGGGCAGGGGGGCTATAATTCACCCCTCCACTTT.